The present T cell receptor (beta chain) was sequenced within a study of T cells in Graves' hyperthyroidism and ophthalmopathy. Amplification yielded TCR beta CDR3 regions, with RNA transcripts as the source. First-round RT-PCR with HTBI primers amplified the TCR CDR3 region. TCRdb fed the multiplex PCR reads into MiXCR, producing one record per CDR3 protein. The sample records about 400,000 distinct CDR3 sequences, under 15% being singletons. Graves' hyperthyroidism without ophthalmopathy progression within 18 months was termed stable. This clonotype was seen repeatedly, ten times or more. The antigen remains undetermined. Points from the study as a whole: Ophthalmopathy was identified by the model a median about seven months ahead of onset.

This receptor was obtained from a woman aged 25 to 45 with Graves' hyperthyroidism. The sequencing input was blood.

CDR3: CSVDLSPNDEQFF. The CDR3 coding sequence is TGCAGCGTTGATCTCAGCCCTAACGATGAGCAGTTCTTC. The chain recombines TRBV29-1 with TRBJ2-1; the D is unclear. The V end lost 3 bases, the J end lost 8 bases, and 14 bases lay between the germline ends. CDR1 and CDR2 from the germline V gene are SQVTM and ANQGSEA. The CDR3 totals 13 residues.